The 25 T cell receptor beta chains listed next were all sequenced from one sample in a study of blood T cell repertoires in COVID-19. Sequenced by immunoSEQ multiplex PCR; TCRdb stores in-frame clones only, minus some. The table includes approximately 290,000 clones, about 86% detected once. The sequenced sample consisted of peripheral blood. These TCRs come from a person between 65 and 79 years old with COVID-19, enrolled during active disease.

The rearrangement links TRBV19 to TRBJ2-7, with 7 bases that match TRBD1. The junction had 9 bases not matched to a gene; V was cut back by 9 bases and J by 4 bases. The CDR3 totals 13 residues. Germline CDR1 LNHDA, CDR2 SQIVND (reference sequence). The CDR3 bases are TGTGCCAGCGGGACAGCGGACCGGTACGAGCAGTACTTC. It yields the protein CASGTADRYEQYF. The variable domain in full, with the rest retrieved from reference TRBV19 and TRBJ2-7, is DGGITQSPKYLFRKEGQNVTLSCEQNLNHDAMYWYRQDPGQGLRLIYYSQIVNDFQKGDIAEGYSVSREKKESFPLTVTSAQKNPTAFYLCASGTADRYEQYFGPGTRLTVT.

The chain recombines TRBV6-4 with TRBJ1-1; D unclear. This CDR3 is 13 amino acids long. Trimming cost V 5 bases and J 1 base, with 8 bases left between them. Germline CDR1 and CDR2: MRHNA and SNTAGT. CDR3 nucleotides: TGTGCCAGCAGTCTGGCCGCGAACACTGAAGCTTTCTTT. This gives the protein CASSLAANTEAFF.

The rearrangement joins TRBV28 to TRBJ1-4; a weak D match, TRBD1 (6 bases). Trimming pared 5 bases from V and 6 bases from J, leaving 19 bases between. Germline-derived CDR1 and CDR2 are MDHEN and SYDVKM. The CDR3 extends over 16 amino acids. The CDR3 nucleotides are TGTGCCAGCAGTGGACGTTCGGGACAAAGATATGAAAAACTGTTTTTT. Translating it yields CASSGRSGQRYEKLFF.

The J gene is TRBJ2-1, the V gene TRBV5-1, with a tentative D call TRBD1 (6 bases). This CDR3 comprises 16 residues. V lost 0 bases to trimming and J lost 6 bases, with 16 bases between them. CDR1 and CDR2 (germline): SGHRS, YFSETQ. CDR3 DNA sequence: TGCGCCAGCAGCTTGGTTCTGGGACAAATGAGCAATGAGCAGTTCTTC. Its translation: CASSLVLGQMSNEQFF.

V gene TRBV7-8 combines with J gene TRBJ1-2, with a tentative D call TRBD1 (5 bases). Looked up from germline, CDR1 is SGHVS and CDR2 is FQNEAQ. Trimming removed 0 bases from V and 4 bases from J, with 18 bases in between. The CDR3 contains 17 residues. CDR3 bases: TGTGCCAGCAGCTTAGCTGGGCGCGCGGGACTCCCCTATGGCTACACCTTC. Translation: CASSLAGRAGLPYGYTF.

To note about this clone: A junction end diverges from the germline sequence, so it may reflect a read error. The V and J genes are TRBV29-1 and TRBJ2-1; 7 nucleotides agree with TRBD2. CDR1 is SQVTM and CDR2 is ANQGSEA in the germline V gene. CDR3 size: 13 residues. The CDR3 region has the DNA TGCAGCGTTGAATCAGGCGGGAGTAATGGGCAGTTCTTC. Translating it yields CSVESGGSNGQFF.

This clone appeared a few times. The V gene is TRBV6-2 or TRBV6-3, the J gene TRBJ1-5; D gene unclear. The germline V gene encodes CDR1 MNHEY and CDR2 SVGEGT. CDR3 size: 13 residues. Trimming pared 5 bases from V and 5 bases from J, leaving 10 bases between. The CDR3 DNA is TGTGCCAGCAGTGGCGGGCGCGATCAGCCCCAGCATTTT. It codes for CASSGGRDQPQHF.

The sample holds a few counts of this clone. The rearrangement joins TRBV10-1 to TRBJ2-7, with 10 positions matching TRBD1. The germline V gene encodes CDR1 WNHNN and CDR2 SYGVQD (reference sequence). This CDR3 comprises 16 residues. Trimming at V came to 1 base and at J to 2 bases, leaving 5 bases not matched to a gene. This chain's CDR3 is CASSEWDRGPTYEQYF. CDR3 in DNA: TGCGCCAGCAGTGAGTGGGACAGGGGTCCTACCTACGAGCAGTACTTC.

The CDR3 protein is CASSLAPRAGLAGGNEQFF. CDR3 in DNA: TGCGCCAGCAGCTTGGCCCCTCGGGCAGGACTAGCGGGGGGGAATGAGCAGTTCTTC. The rearrangement joins TRBV5-1 to TRBJ2-1, with TRBD2 matching 15 bases. There are 19 residues in the CDR3. With 0 bases clipped from V and 7 bases from J, the junction kept 11 bases outside the gene matches. Germline-derived CDR1 and CDR2 are SGHRS and YFSETQ.

The chain combines TRBV11-2 with TRBJ2-5; 11 nucleotides align to TRBD2. V dropped 4 bases and J dropped 6; count of bases not matched to a gene: 7. CDR3 size: 15 residues. Per germline, CDR1 SGHAT and CDR2 FQNNGV. The CDR3 is CASSSRLAGLKTQYF. The CDR3 DNA follows: TGTGCCAGCAGCTCCAGACTAGCGGGGTTAAAGACCCAGTACTTC.

This chain joins TRBV6-5 and TRBJ1-2; 9 bases map to TRBD1. CDR1 MNHEY and CDR2 SVGAGI come from the germline V gene. J was trimmed by 6 bases and V by 6 bases; bases with no gene match: 11. CDR3 size: 15 residues. The CDR3 reads CASSRDREGVDGYTF. DNA of the CDR3: TGTGCCAGCAGCCGGGACAGGGAAGGTGTCGATGGCTACACCTTC.

V usage is TRBV23-1 and J usage is TRBJ2-7, with 9 nucleotides matching TRBD1. Being an ORF, TRBV23-1 has a function that is uncertain. This CDR3 spans 15 amino acids. V shed 2 bases, J shed 6 bases, and the junction held 8 bases outside the gene matches. The CDR3 is CASSQLGTGLVEQYF. The DNA for the CDR3 is TGCGCCAGCAGTCAACTCGGGACAGGGTTGGTCGAGCAGTACTTC.

The rearrangement links TRBV6-2 or TRBV6-3 to TRBJ1-5, with D unresolved. V dropped 5 bases and J dropped 0 bases, with 8 bases sitting between them. Germline values: CDR1 MNHEY, CDR2 SVGEGT. This CDR3 contains 14 residues. CDR3 region: CASSRDYSNQPQHF. The CDR3 nucleotides read TGTGCCAGCAGTCGAGATTATAGCAATCAGCCCCAGCATTTT.

Concerning this clone: Other DNA sequences in this sample translate to the same CDR3. This chain links TRBV28 with TRBJ1-5; a weak D match, TRBD1 (5 bases). Germline CDR1 and CDR2: MDHEN and SYDVKM. Between the trimmed V and J ends, which lost 3 bases and 1 base, there was a span of 10 bases. The CDR3 is 15 residues long. For the CDR3, the DNA is TGTGCCAGCAGTTTCGGTCAGGGAAGCAATCAGCCCCAGCATTTT. Its translation is CASSFGQGSNQPQHF.

The V gene is TRBV5-1, the J gene TRBJ1-4; the D is unclear. The V gene's germline CDR1 is SGHRS and CDR2 YFSETQ. The CDR3 runs 14 residues. Trimming stripped 5 bases from V and 4 bases from J, with 12 bases between. CDR3: CASRRNADNEKLFF. DNA of the CDR3: TGCGCCAGCAGGAGGAATGCGGATAATGAAAAACTGTTTTTT.

The rearrangement links TRBV6-1 to TRBJ1-1; TRBD1 agrees at 7 bases. The length of the CDR3 is 13 residues. The trim removed 8 bases at V and 4 bases at J, leaving 7 bases unmatched. Looked up from germline, CDR1 is MNHNS and CDR2 is SASEGT. The CDR3 spells CASGRGDSTEAFF. The CDR3 nucleotides are TGTGCCAGCGGTAGAGGGGACAGCACTGAAGCTTTCTTT.

This clone was seen only once. The CDR3 bases are TGCGCCAAATTATACGAGCAGTACTTC. It codes for CAKLYEQYF. V gene TRBV4-1 combines with J gene TRBJ2-7; no firm D call. Germline CDR1 and CDR2: MGHRA and YSYEKL. V gave up 10 bases and J gave up 4 bases, with 5 bases separating them. CDR3 length equals 9 residues.

The gene calls are TRBV6-5 and TRBJ1-1; a possible D gene is TRBD1 (6 bases). V was clipped by 4 bases and J by 0 bases, with 6 bases between them. The CDR3 has 13 residues. The V gene's germline CDR1 is MNHEY and CDR2 SVGAGI. CDR3 coding DNA: TGTGCCAGCAGTTGGGACATGAACACTGAAGCTTTCTTT. Encoded protein: CASSWDMNTEAFF.

The V gene is TRBV19, the J gene TRBJ2-1, with a possible D match to TRBD2 (6 bases). The length of the CDR3 is 15 residues. Germline V CDR1 and CDR2: LNHDA, SQIVND (reference sequence). V was shortened by 8 bases and J by 1 base, with 15 bases between the two germline ends. Here the CDR3 reads CASRSSGGSYNEQFF. For the CDR3, the DNA is TGTGCCAGTCGAAGTAGCGGAGGGTCCTACAATGAGCAGTTCTTC.

This rearrangement joins TRBV3-1 (or the pseudogene TRBV3-2) to TRBJ2-1; 10 positions match TRBD1. V was clipped by 4 bases and J by 4 bases; unmatched bases: 19. CDR3 length: 20 residues. Germline V gives CDR1 LGHDT, CDR2 YNNKEL (reference sequence). The CDR3 sequence: CASSRDRGTHGAGLYNEQFF. CDR3 coding DNA: TGTGCCAGCAGCCGGGACAGGGGAACCCATGGGGCGGGTTTGTACAATGAGCAGTTCTTC.

This sequence joins TRBV9 and TRBJ1-6, with TRBD1 matching 7 bases. CDR1 is SGDLS and CDR2 is YYNGEE in the germline V gene. After removal of 4 bases from V and 4 bases from J, the junction contained 8 bases not matched to a gene. The CDR3 is 16 residues long. The CDR3 sequence is CASSLEDRSYNSPLHF. CDR3 sequence (DNA): TGTGCCAGCAGCTTAGAGGACAGGAGTTATAATTCACCCCTCCACTTT. Filled out from reference TRBV9 and TRBJ1-6, the complete variable domain reads DSGVTQTPKHLITATGQRVTLRCSPRSGDLSVYWYQQSLDQGLQFLIQYYNGEERAKGNILERFSAQQFPDLHSELNLSSLELGDSALYFCASSLEDRSYNSPLHFGNGTRLTVT.

The rearrangement joins TRBV7-3 to TRBJ2-1; 9 nucleotides agree with TRBD2. Germline CDR1 SGHTA, CDR2 FQGTGA. The V gene end was trimmed by 1 base and the J gene end by 8 bases; junction bases not matched to a gene: 6. The CDR3 covers 15 residues. The CDR3 bases are TGTGCCAGCAGCTTAAGCGGGGGGGCTTTTGATGAGCAGTTCTTC. Protein product: CASSLSGGAFDEQFF.

J is TRBJ1-5 and V is TRBV5-3; D is uncertain. TRBV5-3 is flagged as an ORF with uncertain function. The CDR3 length is 14 residues. Trimming took off 0 bases at V and 4 bases at J, with 8 bases between the two ends. The CDR3 coding sequence is TGTGCCAGAAGCTTGGGTGGGCTTAATCAGCCCCAGCATTTT. This encodes CARSLGGLNQPQHF.

For the CDR3, the DNA is TGTGCCAGCAGGGGGGGTCAAGACTACGAGCAGTACTTC. It codes for CASRGGQDYEQYF. The gene calls are TRBV28 and TRBJ2-7, with D perhaps TRBD2 (6 bases). The CDR3 length is 13 residues. Trimming stripped 6 bases from V and 3 bases from J, with 12 bases between. The germline V gene encodes CDR1 MDHEN and CDR2 SYDVKM.

The chain has TRBV18 and TRBJ1-4, with a possible D match to TRBD1 (5 bases). This CDR3 has 13 amino acids. The ends were cut back, 3 bases at V and 4 bases at J, with 6 bases in the middle. The germline CDR1 and CDR2 sequences are KGHSH and LQKENI. CDR3 bases: TGTGCCAGCTCACCGGGGGGTAATGAAAAACTGTTTTTT. Translation: CASSPGGNEKLFF.